What follows are 18 T cell receptor beta chains derived from one specimen sequenced in a study of cytomegalovirus exposure and HLA in healthy donors. Profiled with immunoSEQ multiplex PCR; TCRdb holds only in-frame clones, not every one. The profile shows around 150,000 clones, roughly nine tenths of them singletons. The specimen was PBMCs. All receptors come from a woman between 25 and 40 years old in good health and CMV-seronegative.

The V call is TRBV2, the J call TRBJ1-1; TRBD1 is a possible D gene (5 bases). This CDR3 comprises 14 residues. In germline, CDR1 is SNHLY, CDR2 FYNNEI. Trimming shortened V by 6 bases and J by 3 bases, and 14 bases separated the two germline ends. The CDR3 DNA is TGTGCCAGCAGGTTTACCGAAGGGGACACTGAAGCTTTCTTT. This codes for CASRFTEGDTEAFF.

The CDR3 region is CASSGLETNEKLFF. The CDR3 DNA reads TGTGCCAGTAGTGGCCTAGAAACTAATGAAAAACTGTTTTTT. This sequence joins TRBV19 and TRBJ1-4; D is ambiguous. This CDR3 has 14 residues. The germline V gene encodes CDR1 LNHDA and CDR2 SQIVND (reference sequence). V was pared by 5 bases and J by 1 base, with 8 bases between.

The chain is built from TRBV10-3 and TRBJ1-2; tentatively, D is TRBD1 (6 bases). Trimming shortened V by 4 bases and J by 4 bases, and 16 bases separated the two germline ends. Germline V CDR1 and CDR2: ENHRY, SYGVKD. The CDR3 spans 15 residues. The chain's CDR3 is CAISARDTGAYGYTF. The DNA of the CDR3 is TGTGCCATCAGTGCCCGGGACACCGGAGCCTATGGCTACACCTTC.

The chain couples TRBV2 to TRBJ2-7, with TRBD1 identical over 8 bases. Germline-derived CDR1 and CDR2 are SNHLY and FYNNEI. The CDR3 is 15 amino acids. V shed 1 base and J 4 bases; nucleotides not matched to a gene: 6. The DNA of the CDR3 is TGTGCCAGCAGTGAAGAGGCCAGGGGGCTGTACGAGCAGTACTTC. Translation: CASSEEARGLYEQYF.

This clone has just one count. The V and J genes are TRBV6-5 and TRBJ1-2; D is uncertain. Trimming left V 9 bases short and J 7 bases short, with 18 bases between. The length of the CDR3 is 13 residues. Germline CDR1 MNHEY, CDR2 SVGAGI. The CDR3 DNA is TGTGCCAGTCAGTCTCCGGATTCGGTTGGCTACACCTTC. Translated, it gives CASQSPDSVGYTF.

This clone appeared a single time. The chain joins TRBV9 to TRBJ1-1; possibly TRBD1 for D (6 bases). Per germline, CDR1 SGDLS and CDR2 YYNGEE. The CDR3 length is 15 residues. Deletions cut 3 bases from V and 4 bases from J, with 16 bases between. The CDR3 region is CASSDREWAGTEAFF. CDR3 DNA: TGTGCCAGCAGCGACAGGGAGTGGGCCGGCACTGAAGCTTTCTTT.

This rearrangement joins TRBV5-1 to TRBJ2-1; the D is unclear. The length of the CDR3 is 16 residues. Trimming removed 0 bases from V and 0 bases from J, with 10 bases in between. Germline CDR1 and CDR2: SGHRS and YFSETQ. Here the CDR3 reads CASSLDSSSSYNEQFF. Here the CDR3 DNA reads TGCGCCAGCAGCTTGGATTCCTCGAGCTCCTACAATGAGCAGTTCTTC.

This chain links TRBV2 with TRBJ2-2; 7 nucleotides match TRBD1. The CDR3 runs 15 residues. V trimming: 6 bases; J trimming: 3 bases; junction bases outside the gene matches: 7. Germline CDR1 reads SNHLY; CDR2 reads FYNNEI. CDR3 amino acids: CASRVPTGDTGELFF. The CDR3 DNA is TGTGCCAGCAGGGTCCCAACAGGGGACACCGGGGAGCTGTTTTTT.

This clone came up once. The rearrangement uses TRBV28 and TRBJ2-3; D is perhaps TRBD1 or TRBD2 (5 bases each). CDR1 and CDR2 from the germline V gene are MDHEN and SYDVKM. The CDR3 has 12 amino acids. Between the trimmed V and J ends, which lost 9 bases and 4 bases, there was a span of 11 bases. CDR3 in DNA: TGTGCCAGTAAACTGGGGGCAGATACGCAGTATTTT. Translated, it gives CASKLGADTQYF.

The J gene is TRBJ1-2, the V gene TRBV27; a weak D match, TRBD1 (5 bases). The germline CDR1 and CDR2 sequences are MNHEY and SMNVEV (reference sequence). The CDR3 contains 15 residues. Trimming shortened V by 6 bases and J by 3 bases, and 17 bases separated the two germline ends. CDR3 DNA: TGTGCCAGCAGCGTCGACGGGGGATTGTACTATGGCTACACCTTC. Translation gives CASSVDGGLYYGYTF.

V is TRBV7-8 and J is TRBJ2-7; D is uncertain. The CDR3 covers 16 residues. Germline V gene lookup returns CDR1 SGHVS and CDR2 FQNEAQ. Trimming cost V 6 bases and J 0 bases, with 18 bases left between them. CDR3 region: CASSYNTDSFSYEQYF. CDR3 DNA: TGTGCCAGCAGTTATAACACCGATAGCTTCTCCTACGAGCAGTACTTC.

The chain links TRBV7-2 to TRBJ1-3, with D hard to call. V lost 5 bases, J lost 0 bases, and 8 bases lay in between. CDR1 and CDR2 from the germline V gene are SGHTA and FQGNSA. The CDR3 spans 14 residues. For the CDR3, the DNA is TGTGCCAGCAGCCCGGGGAGCTCTGGAAACACCATATATTTT. This encodes CASSPGSSGNTIYF. The entire variable domain, with the rest obtained from reference TRBV7-2 and TRBJ1-3, is as follows: GAGVSQSPSNKVTEKGKDVELRCDPISGHTALYWYRQSLGQGLEFLIYFQGNSAPDKSGLPSDRFSAERTGGSVSTLTIQRTQQEDSAVYLCASSPGSSGNTIYFGEGSWLTVV.

The V and J genes are TRBV27 and TRBJ1-5; D possibly corresponds to TRBD1 (6 bases). The CDR3 runs to 13 residues. V dropped 6 bases and J dropped 2 bases, with 8 bases sitting between them. CDR1 is MNHEY and CDR2 is SMNVEV in the germline V gene (reference sequence). CDR3 region: CASSRQGNQPQHF. CDR3 nucleotides: TGTGCCAGCAGCAGACAGGGCAATCAGCCCCAGCATTTT.

The CDR3 DNA follows: TGTGCCAGCAGTGATGTCGGACGGGGAGCTTTCTTT. This encodes CASSDVGRGAFF. This chain joins TRBV6-1 and TRBJ1-1; D unclear. V shed 3 bases and J shed 10 bases, with 12 bases lying between them. The CDR3 extends over 12 amino acids. Germline lookup yields CDR1 MNHNS and CDR2 SASEGT.

The rearrangement joins TRBV5-1 to TRBJ2-7; no firm D call. Germline CDR1 is SGHRS and CDR2 is YFSETQ. The CDR3 runs to 14 residues. Trimming removed 5 bases at V and 6 bases at J, with 18 bases between. DNA for the CDR3: TGCGCCAGCAGTCGTGACGCCTTGGGGTCCGAGCAGTACTTC. It is translated as CASSRDALGSEQYF.

The DNA for the CDR3 is TGTGCCAGCAGCTCAGGGACTAGCGCAGAGACCCAGTACTTC. It translates to CASSSGTSAETQYF. The V call is TRBV7-2, the J call TRBJ2-5; TRBD2 matches at 10 bases. V lost 4 bases and J lost 4; bases outside the gene matches: 3. CDR3 size: 14 residues. Germline V lookup: CDR1 SGHTA, CDR2 FQGNSA. Drawing the rest from reference TRBV7-2 and TRBJ2-5, the complete variable domain is GAGVSQSPSNKVTEKGKDVELRCDPISGHTALYWYRQSLGQGLEFLIYFQGNSAPDKSGLPSDRFSAERTGGSVSTLTIQRTQQEDSAVYLCASSSGTSAETQYFGPGTRLLVL.

This clone was seen only a few times. The chain has TRBV28 and TRBJ2-1; the D is unclear. Deletions cut 4 bases from V and 6 bases from J, with 13 bases between. CDR3 length: 14 amino acids. Germline-derived CDR1 and CDR2 are MDHEN and SYDVKM. The CDR3 region has the DNA TGTGCCAGCAGTTCCTCAGCTTCTATCAATGAGCAGTTCTTC. This encodes CASSSSASINEQFF.

The chain joins TRBV10-3 to TRBJ2-7; TRBD1 aligns across 7 bases. Germline CDR1 and CDR2: ENHRY and SYGVKD. Trimming cost V 1 base and J 6 bases; bases outside gene matches: 6. This CDR3 is 14 amino acids long. For the CDR3, the DNA is TGTGCCATCAGTGAGTTTACAGGGGCACGCGAGCAGTACTTC. Translation gives CAISEFTGAREQYF.